The rows below give T cell receptor beta chains drawn from one sample of a study of glioma-infiltrating T cells. TCRdb re-derived calls from the multiplex PCR reads in MiXCR, one entry per CDR3 protein. The sample has a few hundred thousand distinct CDR3 sequences; more than 35% are singletons. Material: glioma tissue, nonneoplastic brain tissue, or PBMCs (not recorded which). The receptors here all came from a human donor with low-grade glioma or glioblastoma, undergoing nonglioma brain surgery, or in good health (not recorded which). The CDR3 runs from the conserved cysteine through the conserved F or W. A D gene is named only where the DNA matches it firmly. Some rows mark clone size as missing; the rest say once, few, many or name a class of expanded clone.

>TRBV6-4|.|TRBJ2-1|TRBD2|15
CASSETSGSSYEQFF
TGTGCCAGCAGTGAGACTAGCGGGAGTAGCTATGAGCAGTTCTTC
>TRBV7-6|.|TRBJ2-3|.|14
CASSHRRTTDTQYF
TGTGCCAGCAGCCACCGGCGGACCACAGATACGCAGTATTTT
>TRBV20-1|many|TRBJ2-1|.|14
CSARRLGRGNEQFF
TGCAGTGCTCGACGGCTGGGAAGAGGCAATGAGCAGTTCTTC
>TRBV4-3|few|TRBJ1-1|TRBD1|16
CASSPGTGFTNTEAFF
TGCGCCAGCAGCCCAGGGACAGGATTTACGAACACTGAAGCTTTCTTT
>TRBV6-2/TRBV6-3|many|TRBJ1-5|TRBD1|14
CASSSRGQAEPQHF
TGTGCCAGCAGTTCACGGGGACAGGCGGAGCCCCAGCATTTT
>TRBV7-6|.|TRBJ2-1|TRBD2|15
CASSLTGWEGNEQFF
TGTGCCAGCAGCCTAACGGGTTGGGAGGGCAATGAGCAGTTCTTC
>TRBV6-2/TRBV6-3|few|TRBJ2-3|TRBD2|17
CASSYPPGGWGTDTQYF
TGTGCCAGCAGTTACCCGCCGGGGGGGTGGGGCACAGATACGCAGTATTTT
>TRBV12-3/TRBV12-4|many|TRBJ2-1|.|15
CASSFVGGTYNEQFF
TGTGCCAGCAGTTTTGTTGGCGGGACCTACAATGAGCAGTTCTTC
>TRBV19|.|TRBJ2-1|TRBD2|15
CASSILAGGGNEQFF
TGTGCCAGTAGTATCTTAGCGGGAGGAGGCAATGAGCAGTTCTTC
>TRBV15|few|TRBJ2-5|TRBD2|16
CATSRRTSGPQETQYF
TGTGCCACCAGCAGAAGGACTAGCGGGCCCCAAGAGACCCAGTACTTC
>TRBV6-1|once|TRBJ2-7|.|14
CASSEVRGPEKGNF
TGTGCCAGCAGTGAAGTTCGGGGACCTGAGAAAGGGAACTTC
>TRBV11-2|few|TRBJ2-5|.|15
CASSLDTGMMETQYF
TGTGCCAGCAGCTTAGACACAGGGATGATGGAGACCCAGTACTTC
>TRBV3-1|many|TRBJ2-1|.|16
CASSSRDQAVYNEQFF
TGTGCCAGCAGCTCCCGGGACCAGGCGGTCTACAATGAGCAGTTCTTC
>TRBV28|.|TRBJ2-7|.|12
CASSVAGAEQYF
TGTGCCAGCAGTGTGGCAGGTGCCGAGCAGTACTTC
>TRBV6-5|.|TRBJ1-1|.|11
CASNYNTKAFF
TGTGCCAGCAATTACAACACTAAGGCTTTCTTT
>TRBV7-2|few|TRBJ2-5|.|16
CASSLFLGHIQETQYF
TGTGCCAGCAGCTTATTTTTGGGACATATCCAAGAGACCCAGTACTTC
>TRBV5-1|few|TRBJ1-5|.|14
CASSYSGPHQPQHF
TGCGCCAGCAGCTACTCAGGGCCCCATCAGCCCCAGCATTTT
>TRBV28|many|TRBJ2-7|.|16
CASIPPTPTGDYEQYF
TGTGCCAGCATCCCCCCCACTCCGACAGGTGACTACGAGCAGTACTTC
>TRBV6-1|.|TRBJ2-5|TRBD2|20
CTSSRLAGGPFGDNKETQYF
TGTACCAGCAGTCGACTAGCGGGAGGGCCCTTTGGAGACAACAAGGAGACCCAGTACTTC
>TRBV6-1|.|TRBJ2-5|TRBD1|16
CAISDDRGTSRETQYF
TGTGCCATAAGCGACGACAGGGGTACCTCGCGAGAGACCCAGTACTTC
>TRBV7-9|.|TRBJ2-1|TRBD2|16
CASSLTSGPGPNEQFF
TGTGCCAGCAGCTTAACTAGCGGACCAGGCCCCAATGAGCAGTTCTTC
>TRBV28|.|TRBJ1-2|.|16
CASSLSGAASKSGYTF
TGTGCCAGCAGTTTATCGGGGGCAGCCTCTAAAAGTGGCTACACCTTC
>TRBV6-2/TRBV6-3|many|TRBJ1-5|.|14
CASSLNDRNQPQHF
TGTGCCAGCAGTCTCAACGACAGGAATCAGCCCCAGCATTTT
>TRBV20-1|few|TRBJ2-2|TRBD1|16
CSARIRGQGNAGELFF
TGCAGTGCTAGAATTCGGGGACAGGGGAACGCCGGGGAGCTGTTTTTT
>TRBV28|few|TRBJ2-1|TRBD2|12
CASRSSGTEQFF
TGTGCCAGCAGATCTAGCGGGACCGAGCAGTTCTTC
>TRBV6-1|.|TRBJ2-3|TRBD2|20
CASSESPSGEREKLTDTQYF
TGTGCCAGCAGTGAAAGTCCCTCGGGGGAGCGGGAGAAGTTAACAGATACGCAGTATTTT
>TRBV20-1|few|TRBJ2-5|.|11
CSAGGRETQYF
TGCAGTGCCGGGGGACGGGAGACCCAGTACTTC
>TRBV20-1|.|TRBJ2-7|.|13
CSASVLDHYEQYF
TGCAGTGCGTCAGTGCTGGACCACTACGAGCAGTACTTC
>TRBV4-3|many|TRBJ2-7|.|14
CASSQDRGPYEQYF
TGCGCCAGCAGCCAAGACAGGGGACCCTACGAGCAGTACTTC
>TRBV28|many|TRBJ2-3|TRBD1|14
CASSLDRGADTQYF
TGTGCCAGCAGTTTAGACAGGGGCGCAGATACGCAGTATTTT
>TRBV6-1|.|TRBJ2-2|.|14
CASTSIKNTGELFF
TGTGCCAGCACCTCTATCAAGAACACCGGGGAGCTGTTTTTT
>TRBV25-1|few|TRBJ2-3|TRBD2|16
CASSVTSGRPGDTQYF
TGTGCCAGCAGTGTAACTAGCGGGAGGCCCGGGGATACGCAGTATTTT
>TRBV2|.|TRBJ1-5|.|14
CASSKEGDHQPQHF
TGTGCCAGCAGTAAGGAGGGGGACCATCAGCCCCAGCATTTT
>TRBV12-3/TRBV12-4|many|TRBJ2-1|.|13
CASSLNPYNEQFF
TGTGCCAGCAGTTTAAACCCCTACAATGAGCAGTTCTTC
>TRBV19|few|TRBJ2-3|.|14
CASSIGFSTDTQYF
TGTGCCAGTAGTATAGGTTTCAGCACAGATACGCAGTATTTT
>TRBV28|few|TRBJ2-1|.|13
CASSLEARDEQFF
TGTGCCAGCAGTTTAGAAGCCAGGGACGAGCAGTTCTTC
>TRBV20-1|.|TRBJ1-5|.|13
CSARDSAEAPQHF
TGCAGTGCTAGAGATTCCGCCGAAGCGCCCCAGCATTTT
>TRBV20-1|.|TRBJ1-2|TRBD1|14
CSARESGTGNGYTF
TGCAGTGCTAGGGAGTCCGGGACAGGAAATGGCTACACCTTC
>TRBV28|few|TRBJ1-4|.|14
CASSLRQVGEKLFF
TGTGCCAGCAGTTTAAGACAGGTTGGGGAAAAACTGTTTTTT
>TRBV20-1|.|TRBJ2-7|TRBD1|15
CSASAGTGGLHERYF
TGCAGTGCTAGCGCCGGGACAGGGGGGCTTCACGAGCGGTACTTC
>TRBV20-1|.|TRBJ2-1|TRBD2|15
CGATVAGGSYNEQFF
TGCGGTGCCACCGTTGCGGGGGGATCCTACAATGAGCAGTTCTTC
>TRBV10-3|few|TRBJ1-2|.|15
CAISEQGQASYGYTF
TGTGCCATCAGTGAGCAGGGACAAGCGAGCTATGGCTACACCTTC
>TRBV20-1|few|TRBJ2-5|TRBD1|15
CSARGRTGDQETQYF
TGCAGTGCTAGAGGAAGGACAGGGGACCAAGAGACCCAGTACTTC
>TRBV20-1|.|TRBJ2-7|.|14
CSAGWQGSVSEQYF
TGCAGTGCTGGATGGCAGGGTAGTGTAAGCGAGCAGTACTTC
>TRBV12-5|.|TRBJ1-1|.|12
CASGLSHRGAFF
TGTGCTAGTGGTTTGTCCCACCGTGGAGCTTTCTTT
>TRBV27|.|TRBJ2-1|.|15
CASSHGAQVGGEQFF
TGTGCCAGCAGCCATGGGGCCCAAGTTGGAGGTGAGCAGTTCTTC
>TRBV24-1|few|TRBJ2-1|TRBD1|16
CATSDPGQGAYNEQFF
TGTGCCACCAGTGACCCCGGACAGGGGGCATACAATGAGCAGTTCTTC
>TRBV20-1|few|TRBJ1-5|.|18
CSAEGMGLRAAGNQPQHF
TGCAGTGCGGAAGGAATGGGTCTTCGAGCGGCGGGCAATCAGCCCCAGCATTTT
>TRBV11-2|few|TRBJ1-2|.|12
CASSWGPRGYTF
TGTGCCAGCAGCTGGGGACCTCGCGGCTACACCTTC
>TRBV3-1|.|TRBJ2-7|.|12
CASRGDGGEQYF
TGTGCCAGCAGAGGGGACGGCGGCGAGCAGTACTTC
>TRBV20-1|many|TRBJ2-7|TRBD1|12
CSAFSGGDEQYF
TGCAGTGCATTTTCAGGGGGCGACGAGCAGTACTTC
>TRBV28|.|TRBJ2-7|TRBD2|17
CASSFLPSSGRAYEQYF
TGTGCCAGCAGTTTTCTCCCCTCCAGCGGGAGGGCCTACGAGCAGTACTTC
>TRBV6-2/TRBV6-3|.|TRBJ2-6|.|16
CASSYSTASGANILTF
TGTGCCAGCAGTTACTCGACAGCCTCTGGGGCCAACATCCTGACTTTC